This T cell receptor beta chain emerged from a study of cytomegalovirus exposure and HLA in healthy donors (dated by TCRdb to the late 2010s). Concerning the study at large: According to a later analysis, one platform produced both the roughly 120 validation repertoires and the roughly 660 repertoires of the first cohort. The aim of the study was to test whether cataloging public T cell receptors could identify signatures of past pathogen exposure. Besides the first cohort of around 670 subjects, a separate validation cohort made up of over 100 different subjects was used. High-throughput TCR immunosequencing, statistical association of individual TCRs with disease status, and machine learning were combined to predict cytomegalovirus infection status.

Library prep was done by the immunoSEQ multiplex PCR assay. Per the original workflow: A statistical classification framework was built to diagnose cytomegalovirus status from the catalog of TCR beta chain sequences. TCRdb carries this immuneACCESS record with in-frame sequences only. Its versions omit some clonotypes, under half of them owing to an unresolved V gene in the studies checked, with the rest unexplained. V and J calls plus clone size are reproduced from that table; the DNA served to infer D and trimming. This sample lists 85,000 to 120,000 clones; about 95% were detected once. The ten largest clones add up to approximately 1% of the sample. Broader findings and caveats from the paper: Across donors, most TCR sequences were observed very rarely, whereas some public TCRs were present in many individuals. A later analysis lacked HLA typing for the validation cohort, so it scored co-occurrence in that cohort across all 110 or so repertoires. The authors suggested that the approach could potentially be extended to other disease states and immunological phenotypes. Subsequent analysis determined that TCRs grouped into clusters in the first cohort also showed a tendency toward co-occurrence across the roughly 130 validation repertoires, and approximately 94% of cluster scores exceeded 0. In vitro tests confirmed that a few of the cytomegalovirus-associated TCR beta chains recognize cytomegalovirus antigens. The study listed over 150 TCR beta chains as associated with cytomegalovirus. Cytomegalovirus status was reported to be diagnosed by the classifier with high specificity and sensitivity in both the original and validation cohorts.

Separate from the roughly 650-subject first cohort, the validation cohort of more than 90 subjects was the group to which the donors belonged. The germline V gene (reference sequence) supplies CDR1 LNHDA and CDR2 SQIVND. V ends up 7 bases short and J 5 bases short, with an unmatched junction base count of 17. The CDR3 covers 18 residues, taking in both the cysteine and the phenylalanine. The DNA shown is the 54-base CDR3, in frame from base 1. This clone has only one observation. Its cognate antigen has yet to be identified. Per-base quality was not reported, and no clone a single base away is much larger than it.

Sequencing input: PBMCs. This TCR was recovered from a woman under 30 in good health and CMV-seronegative. This chain joins TRBV19 to TRBJ2-1; TRBD1 lines up with 10 middle nucleotides. The CDR3 sequence is CASTQLGWGTGEDNEQFF. The nucleotide sequence is given as TGTGCCAGTACCCAATTGGGGTGGGGGACAGGGGAGGACAATGAGCAGTTCTTC.